This entry concerns a single TCR beta chain. Its antigen specificity is not known. Qualities for individual bases were not recorded, and no much larger clone is one base off. The cohort was made up of around 37 patients with surgically resected non-small-cell lung cancer, each of whom had both a primary tumor specimen and a brain metastasis specimen. The data were obtained in a study of brain metastases from non-small cell lung cancer (dated by TCRdb to 2018 to 2020). Regarding the complete study: The study profiled the immune microenvironment of paired resected primary tumors and brain metastases from non-small-cell lung cancer patients.

Receptor amplification or capture employed the immunoSEQ multiplex PCR assay. T-cell receptor beta chain repertoire sequencing was performed alongside a 770-gene immune expression panel. The table comes from immuneACCESS by way of TCRdb, which keeps in-frame sequences with V and J called. Part of the clones is missing from these tables; in studies checked, under half for an unresolved V gene and the rest for unknown reasons. Present in this sample are some 1,300 clones, more than 70% of which were seen just once. The ten most abundant clones make up approximately 16% of the sample. There are 12 amino acids in the CDR3, from cysteine to phenylalanine inclusive. Only the CDR3 portion is preserved as DNA: 36 bases, with reading frame beginning at the first base. The CDR1 and CDR2 encoded by the germline V gene are ENHRY and SYGVKD. Germline trimming amounts to 10 bases on V and 7 bases on J, with 9 as the count of junction bases outside the gene matches.

Sequenced: tumor-adjacent normal tissue. The receptor's source is a donor at least 40 years old with non-small cell lung cancer. The sequence links TRBV10-3 to TRBJ1-2, with TRBD1 identical over 7 junction bases. The CDR3 in this case is CATPDRAGGYTF. In nucleotides, the sequence is TGTGCCACCCCAGACAGGGCCGGTGGCTACACCTTC.